This TCR beta chain was obtained from a study of blood T cells in healthy people across ages. For the second PCR, which ran for roughly 7 to 11 cycles, a sample-barcoded 5' primer and a J-beta primer mix were used. Via MiXCR, TCRdb re-called the 5' RACE reads, giving one row per CDR3 protein. The table records about 800,000 distinct CDR3 sequences, approximately 25% of them present only once. V shed 4 bases and J shed 13 bases, with 23 bases lying between them. CDR3 size: 15 residues. Germline lookup yields CDR1 SGHTA and CDR2 FQGNSA. This clonotype was seen a handful of times. The same specimen was also included in a second study, on T cells of mothers and their children.

Sequencing input: blood. This chain links TRBV7-2 with TRBJ2-4; perhaps TRBD2 as D (7 bases). The sequence was collected from a boy aged 10-17 years in good health. Here the CDR3 reads CASSSLGGPGFGQYF. CDR3 DNA: TGTGCCAGCAGCTCACTCGGGGGGCCAGGGTTCGGGCAGTACTTC.